This T cell receptor (beta chain) was sequenced for a study of response to subunit inactivated influenza vaccine. This clonotype was seen ten or more times. The antigen is undetermined. General study points: Authors suggested that a seasonal influenza vaccination recruits few new T cells each time.

The CDR3 has 12 amino acids. V lost 0 bases to trimming and J lost 6 bases, with 5 bases between them. TCRdb reprocessed the RT-PCR reads via MiXCR and lists one record per CDR3 protein. This table has 500,000 to 600,000 distinct CDR3 sequences, under 9% appearing once. The TCR was taken from a man aged 45 to 75 who received an inactivated influenza vaccine. The material was PBMCs from blood, obtained around 25 months after vaccination. The V gene is TRBV12-3 or TRBV12-4, the J gene TRBJ1-1; no clear D. The CDR3 DNA sequence: TGTGCCAGCAGTTTAGCTCGGGCTGAAGCTTTCTTT. Translated: CASSLARAEAFF.